The present T cell receptor beta chain was sequenced within a study of T cell repertoires in cytomegalovirus infection. Study in general: Recently identified HLA-C-restricted CMV epitopes and well-studied HLA-B-restricted CMV epitopes were used by the study. Public TCR beta signatures provided an indication of both CMV infection and a matching HLA type.

Study findings and constraints: The cumulative frequency of public TCR beta families identified carriers of CMV plus the relevant HLA. CMV-specific HLA-C-restricted TCR beta clonotypes dominated the ex vivo response.

This clonotype was seen only a few times. The antigen remains unidentified. One entry per CDR3 protein results from TCRdb running MiXCR on the reads. The sample lists fewer than 1,000,000 distinct CDR3 sequences, 31% occurring once. The sequence was collected from a human donor in good health (CMV status not recorded). Some clones in this sample may be carry-over from other donors' samples. The specimen comprised cultured CD8+ T cells from PBMCs, sampled from culture after CMV antigen stimulation.

For the CDR3, the DNA is TGCGCCAGCGGGCGGACTAGCGGGGGTGAAGAGACCCAGTACTTC. Translated, it gives CASGRTSGGEETQYF. The J gene is TRBJ2-5, the V gene TRBV5-1; 13 bases line up with TRBD2. This CDR3 spans 15 amino acids. The germline V gene has CDR1 SGHRS and CDR2 YFSETQ. J gave up 3 bases and V 7 bases, and 6 bases lay outside the gene matches.